This T cell receptor beta chain was documented in a study of T cells after yellow fever vaccination. The wider study: Preparing low-cell-number fractions relied on SMART-Seq v4 Ultra Low Input.

Study findings and constraints: A weaker but faster secondary response was observed, peaking on day 5 versus 15. Clonotypes found in both CD4 and CD8 compartments made up a small share.

In the case of this clonotype: The antigen is not known.

The CDR3 is 17 residues long. V lost 6 bases and J 0 bases, leaving 15 bases between the germline ends. The TCR cDNA carried a universal primer site and UMIs from 5'RACE template switching. Using its own MiXCR run on the 5' RACE reads, TCRdb lists one record per CDR3 protein. The sample records 450,000 to 600,000 distinct CDR3 sequences, roughly a sixth being singletons. The source material was PBMCs, sampled 5 days after the first yellow fever vaccination. The chain couples TRBV12-3 or TRBV12-4 to TRBJ1-6, with D unresolved. This receptor was identified in a man between 18 and 29 years old who received the YFV17D yellow fever vaccine. The CDR3 DNA reads TGTGCCAGCAGCCTATTAGGTCCGAGCTCCTATAATTCACCCCTCCACTTT. As protein: CASSLLGPSSYNSPLHF.